Presented here are 6 T cell receptor beta chains from one specimen sequenced in a study of CD8+CD57+ T cells in acquired aplastic anemia. Those patients picked for sequencing had displayed CD8+CD57+ cell expansion on flow cytometry. CDR3 and TCR beta VDJ profiling relied on a genomic DNA template. TCRdb re-called the reads with MiXCR, one entry per CDR3 protein. Of some 160,000 distinct CDR3 sequences in the sample, roughly 43% were seen once. The sample comprised sorted CD4+, CD8+, or CD8+CD57+ T cells (not recorded which) from PBMCs. The receptors come from a human donor with aplastic anemia.

This clonotype was seen repeatedly, ten times or more. The chain uses TRBV29-1 and TRBJ2-3, with 10 bases that match TRBD2. There are 15 residues in the CDR3. CDR1 SQVTM and CDR2 ANQGSEA come from the germline V gene. The V and J ends lost 4 bases and 10 bases, in that order; junction bases with no gene match: 14. The CDR3 loop is CSVGALAGDQGAQYF. DNA of the CDR3: TGCAGCGTTGGAGCGCTAGCGGGAGATCAGGGTGCGCAGTATTTT.

Ten or more counts support this clonotype. J is TRBJ1-5 and V is TRBV18, with a possible D match to TRBD1 (6 bases). The CDR3 has 14 amino acids. Germline-derived CDR1 and CDR2 are KGHSH and LQKENI. V was shortened by 8 bases and J by 5 bases, with 16 bases between the two germline ends. The DNA for the CDR3 is TGTGCCAGCACCTCCCTGACAGGCTATCAGCCCCAGCATTTT. Encoded protein: CASTSLTGYQPQHF.

This clonotype was observed many times. The V call is TRBV5-1, the J call TRBJ1-1, with TRBD1 identical over 7 bases. V lost 4 bases and J lost 5; bases outside the gene matches: 14. Germline loops: CDR1 SGHRS, CDR2 YFSETQ. The CDR3 is 16 residues long. The CDR3: CASSLNEGALGTEAFF. The CDR3 nucleotides read TGCGCCAGCAGCCTCAATGAGGGGGCCTTGGGGACTGAAGCTTTCTTT.

The chain uses TRBV2 and TRBJ2-1; D is uncertain. This CDR3 comprises 13 residues. The germline CDR1 and CDR2 sequences are SNHLY and FYNNEI. V was clipped by 2 bases and J by 3 bases, with 5 bases between them. CDR3 region: CASSELGYNEQFF. CDR3 nucleotides: TGTGCCAGCAGTGAACTGGGCTACAATGAGCAGTTCTTC.

V gene TRBV4-2 combines with J gene TRBJ2-7; no firm D call. Germline values: CDR1 LGHNA, CDR2 YNFKEQ. The CDR3 has 15 amino acids. The V and J ends lost 0 bases and 2 bases respectively, with 11 bases between them. The CDR3, as DNA: TGTGCCAGCAGCCAAGAAGGAGTCCGACCCTACGAGCAGTACTTC. Its translation is CASSQEGVRPYEQYF.

This clonotype was seen ten or more times. The chain employs TRBV20-1 and TRBJ2-1; D possibly corresponds to TRBD1 (7 bases). The CDR3 sequence is 12 residues long. Looked up from germline, CDR1 is DFQATT and CDR2 is SNEGSKA (reference sequence). Trimming removed 6 bases at V and 10 bases at J, with 16 bases between. In DNA, the CDR3 is TGCAGTGCGCCGACCCAGGGGGGAGAGCAGTTCTTC. It specifies CSAPTQGGEQFF.